The clone carrying this T cell receptor beta chain was counted only a few times. Its specificity is unknown. The repertoire was sequenced with immunoSEQ multiplex PCR; TCRdb's copy has only in-frame clones and lacks some. There are about 200,000 clones in the sample; roughly three quarters occur only once, and 5.5% to 7% lies in the top ten. This entry comes from a study of cytotoxic CD8 clonotypes in ibrutinib-treated CLL. Study-wide context: Enrolment comprised 11 relapsed/refractory and 15 treatment-naive patients; fewer than 18 were IGHV unmutated. General study results and limits: Clonality grew at ibrutinib response; at progression, it decreased back toward baseline.

Sequenced here: PBMCs, sampled after 12 months of ibrutinib treatment. This sequence originates from a human donor with chronic lymphocytic leukemia.

CDR3 sequence reads: CAAGEQYF. CDR3 in DNA: TGCGCCGCCGGGGAGCAGTACTTC. V usage is TRBV20-1 and J usage is TRBJ2-7; D gene uncertain. The CDR3 is made up of 8 amino acids. CDR1 is DFQATT, CDR2 SNEGSKA, per germline (reference sequence).